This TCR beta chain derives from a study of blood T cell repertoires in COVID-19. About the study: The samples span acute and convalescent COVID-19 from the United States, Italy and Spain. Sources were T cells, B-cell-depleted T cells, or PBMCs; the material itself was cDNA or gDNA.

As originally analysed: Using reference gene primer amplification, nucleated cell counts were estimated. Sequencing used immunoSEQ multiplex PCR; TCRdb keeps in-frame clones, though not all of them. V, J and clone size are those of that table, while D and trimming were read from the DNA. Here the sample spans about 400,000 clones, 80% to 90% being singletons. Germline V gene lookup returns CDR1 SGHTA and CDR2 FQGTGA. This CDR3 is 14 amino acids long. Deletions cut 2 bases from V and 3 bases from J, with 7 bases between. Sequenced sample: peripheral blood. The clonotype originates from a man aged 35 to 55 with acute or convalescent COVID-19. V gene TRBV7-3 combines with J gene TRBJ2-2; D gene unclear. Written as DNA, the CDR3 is TGTGCCAGCAGCTTAGAGGTGCACACCGGGGAGCTGTTTTTT. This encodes CASSLEVHTGELFF.